This T cell receptor beta chain was identified in a study of T cell responses to AZD1222 COVID-19 vaccine. The protocol was immunoSEQ multiplex PCR, while the TCRdb copy is restricted to in-frame clones and leaves out a portion. The repertoire includes more than 150,000 clones, approximately 91% of them detected once, and about 2.1% sits in the top ten. The starting material was peripheral blood, obtained 28 days after the second AZD1222 dose. The source of this sequence is an adult who received the AZD1222 COVID-19 vaccine.

CDR3 region: CATQDGEKWEQFF. The CDR3 DNA sequence: TGTGCCACGCAGGACGGGGAAAAATGGGAGCAGTTCTTC. The chain links TRBV19 to TRBJ2-1; maybe TRBD2 (5 bases). Germline loops: CDR1 LNHDA, CDR2 SQIVND (reference sequence). The CDR3 is 13 residues long. Trimming cost V 10 bases and J 10 bases, with 20 bases left between them.